The rows below give T cell receptor beta chains drawn from one sample of a study of cytomegalovirus exposure and HLA in healthy donors. TCRdb's copy holds only in-frame clones and misses some; the assay was immunoSEQ multiplex PCR. The sample shows about 110,000 clones, around 88% of them seen only once. Sequences were obtained from PBMCs. The receptors come from a man in his forties in good health and CMV-seronegative. Each CDR3 is given with its conserved first and last residue. The D gene is left open where the match is weak. Size values are once, few and many counts, or a class for expanded clones, and some rows have none.

TRBJ1-6	once	TRBD1	TRBV4-3	TGCGCCAGCAGCCATTCGTCCGGGACAGGGGGCAGCTCACCCCTCCACTTT	CASSHSSGTGGSSPLHF
TRBJ2-5	-	-	TRBV20-1	TGCAGTGCTATCAGGGGTCAGACCCAGTACTTC	CSAIRGQTQYF
TRBJ1-4	-	-	TRBV19	TGTGCCAGTAGTCCCCTCGGGACTAACGAAAAACTGTTTTTT	CASSPLGTNEKLFF
TRBJ1-1	few	TRBD1	TRBV5-6	TGTGCCAGCAGGTCTCCCGGGACAGGGAAGAAGAACACTGAAGCTTTCTTT	CASRSPGTGKKNTEAFF
TRBJ1-5	-	TRBD1	TRBV5-4	TGTGCCAGCAGCGACGGACAGGGAAATCAGCCCCAGCATTTT	CASSDGQGNQPQHF
TRBJ2-7	-	-	TRBV5-6	TGTGCCAGCAATACTCCAGGGGAGTCCTACGAGCAGTACTTC	CASNTPGESYEQYF
TRBJ2-3	once	-	TRBV27	TGTGCCAGCAGTTTAGGGTGGGGCGGTGCAGATACGCAGTATTTT	CASSLGWGGADTQYF
TRBJ1-1	-	-	TRBV5-1	TGCGCCAGCAGCCAGCGACCGAACACTGAAGCTTTCTTT	CASSQRPNTEAFF
TRBJ1-2	-	TRBD1	TRBV25-1	TGTGCCAGCAGTGGAGGACAGGCGGATGGCTACACCTTC	CASSGGQADGYTF
TRBJ2-5	few	-	TRBV5-1	TGCGCCAGCAGACTCGGACAGATGTTCGGGACCCAGTACTTC	CASRLGQMFGTQYF
TRBJ1-1	-	-	TRBV5-1	TGCGCCAGCAGCGGCGGAGACCCTTGGAGGGTCACTGAAGCTTTCTTT	CASSGGDPWRVTEAFF
TRBJ1-4	-	-	TRBV12-2	TGTGCAAGTCGCTTAGCGATAATGCCGGGACAGGTTAATGAAAAACTGTTTTTT	CASRLAIMPGQVNEKLFF
TRBJ1-2	-	TRBD1	TRBV6-1	TGTGCCAGCAGTGATTCGAACAGGGGGGCCTATGGCTACACCTTC	CASSDSNRGAYGYTF
TRBJ1-1	-	TRBD1	TRBV10-1	TGCGCCACGGGGACAGAAATGAACACTGAAGCTTTCTTT	CATGTEMNTEAFF
TRBJ1-5	-	-	TRBV5-6	TGTGCCAGCAGCTTGGGGGACCCGCGGCGGGGAAGCAATCAGCCCCAGCATTTT	CASSLGDPRRGSNQPQHF
TRBJ1-6	-	-	TRBV2	TGTGCCAGCAGCTACAGAGCAAATTCACCCCTCCACTTT	CASSYRANSPLHF
TRBJ1-1	-	TRBD1	TRBV18	TGTGCCAGCTCCGGGACAGGGAGTGAAGCTTTCTTT	CASSGTGSEAFF
TRBJ1-5	-	-	TRBV10-3	TGTGCCATCAGTGATCGGGGAGATCAGCCCCAGCATTTT	CAISDRGDQPQHF
TRBJ2-1	-	-	TRBV7-3	TGTGCCAGCAGTCCAACCGGGGTATGGGGGCTCAATGAGCAGTTCTTC	CASSPTGVWGLNEQFF
TRBJ2-7	-	-	TRBV7-3	TGTGCCAGCAGCTCTTATAGACAGGATAGAGTTCCCTACGAGCAGTACTTC	CASSSYRQDRVPYEQYF
TRBJ2-2	-	-	TRBV5-4	TGTGCCAGCAGCTTGGGCAGGGGTGTCACCGGGGAGCTGTTTTTT	CASSLGRGVTGELFF
TRBJ1-1	-	-	TRBV5-8	TGTGCCAGCAGCTTAACAGGGAGAGTCACTACTGAAGCTTTCTTT	CASSLTGRVTTEAFF
TRBJ1-1	once	TRBD1	TRBV6-1	TGTGCCAGCAGTGAAGACCCGACAGGGACGACTGAAGCTTTCTTT	CASSEDPTGTTEAFF
TRBJ1-6	-	-	TRBV6-5	TGTGCCAGCAAACACAGGGTAGGGTCGGATTCACCCCTCCACTTT	CASKHRVGSDSPLHF
TRBJ1-2	-	-	TRBV5-4	TGTGCCAGCAGCTTACCGGGGAACTATGGCTACACCTTC	CASSLPGNYGYTF
TRBJ2-1	few	-	TRBV29-1	TGCAGCGTTACTCGGGACACTCAGCAGTTCTTC	CSVTRDTQQFF
TRBJ2-1	-	TRBD2	TRBV25-1	TGTGCCAGCAGTCCTGGGGAGCGGGGGACTAAGTTCTTC	CASSPGERGTKFF
TRBJ2-7	-	-	TRBV7-7	TGTGCCAGCAGCTTAGCGCAGGGGCACGAGCAGTACTTC	CASSLAQGHEQYF
TRBJ1-1	-	-	TRBV2	TGTGCCAGCAGAGATCCCAGGGGAACCACTGAAGCTTTCTTT	CASRDPRGTTEAFF
TRBJ2-3	-	TRBD2	TRBV5-1	TGCGCCAGCAGCTTGGAGCCGACTAGCGGGGGGGCCCGAGATACGCAGTATTTT	CASSLEPTSGGARDTQYF
TRBJ1-5	-	-	TRBV29-1	TGCAGCGCCCGCGCCCCAGGGCTCGGTCAGCCCCAGCATTTT	CSARAPGLGQPQHF
TRBJ2-2	once	TRBD2	TRBV5-4	TGTGCCAGCAGTCGTAGCGGGGGGGCCCGTGACACCGGGGAGCTGTTTTTT	CASSRSGGARDTGELFF
TRBJ1-2	-	-	TRBV4-1	TGCGCCAGCAGCCAAGAGGAGGGGCTCCCCTATGGCTACACCTTC	CASSQEEGLPYGYTF
TRBJ2-7	few	-	TRBV28	TGTGCCAGCAGTCTCCGGGACACCGCAACCTACGAGCAGTACTTC	CASSLRDTATYEQYF
TRBJ2-1	-	-	TRBV5-4	TGTGCCAGCAGCTTGGCGCGGGGGCGGTCCTACAATGAGCAGTTCTTC	CASSLARGRSYNEQFF
TRBJ2-3	-	-	TRBV6-1	TGTGCCAGCAGTGTAACGCCGGGTCCTAGCACAGATACGCAGTATTTT	CASSVTPGPSTDTQYF
TRBJ2-5	-	TRBD2	TRBV30	TGTGCCTGGAGCTACGGACTAGCGAGGGAGACCCAGTACTTC	CAWSYGLARETQYF
TRBJ1-1	-	-	TRBV28	TGTGCCAGCAGCCCCCGGGCTGAAGCTTTCTTT	CASSPRAEAFF
TRBJ2-2	-	-	TRBV5-1	TGCGCCAGCAGCTTGGATCCGGCAGGGCGGACCGGGGAGCTGTTTTTT	CASSLDPAGRTGELFF